This T cell receptor (beta chain) came from a study of identical twins. Findings of the study overall: Beta clonotypes that were abundant in cord blood contained fewer insertions, a pattern absent from memory repertoires.

Unmatched junction bases numbered 14, after V lost 5 bases and J lost 8 bases. The length of the CDR3 is 18 residues. From germline, CDR1 is SGHAT and CDR2 FQDESV (reference sequence). TCRdb ran MiXCR on the 5' RACE reads and lists one entry per CDR3 protein. This repertoire shows 500,000 to 550,000 distinct CDR3 sequences, 20% to 25% found once; its top ten account for about 0.48%. This clonotype appeared a few times. The antigen remains undetermined. These data also formed part of another study, on yellow fever vaccine responses in identical twins.

V usage is TRBV11-1 and J usage is TRBJ2-1; 14 bases match TRBD2. The sample taken for sequencing was CD4+ T cells sorted from blood. This receptor was identified in a woman aged 18-35 years in good health. CDR3 sequence (DNA): TGTGCCAGCAGCACACCCCCGGGACTAGCGGGAGTGGTCGATGAGCAGTTCTTC. This gives the protein CASSTPPGLAGVVDEQFF.